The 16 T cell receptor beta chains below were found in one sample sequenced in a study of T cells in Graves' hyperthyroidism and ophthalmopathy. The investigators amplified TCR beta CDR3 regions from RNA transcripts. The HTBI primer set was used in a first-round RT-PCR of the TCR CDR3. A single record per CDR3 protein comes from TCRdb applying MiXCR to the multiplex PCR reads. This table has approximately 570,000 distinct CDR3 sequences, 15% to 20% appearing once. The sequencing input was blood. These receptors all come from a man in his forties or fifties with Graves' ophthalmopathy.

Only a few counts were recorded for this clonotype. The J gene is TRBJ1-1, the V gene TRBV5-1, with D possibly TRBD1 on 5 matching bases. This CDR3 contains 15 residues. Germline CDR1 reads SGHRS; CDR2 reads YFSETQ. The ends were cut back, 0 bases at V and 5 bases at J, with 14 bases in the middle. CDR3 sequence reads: CASSLEGLGSTEAFF. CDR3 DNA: TGCGCCAGCAGCTTGGAGGGGCTGGGCAGTACTGAAGCTTTCTTT.

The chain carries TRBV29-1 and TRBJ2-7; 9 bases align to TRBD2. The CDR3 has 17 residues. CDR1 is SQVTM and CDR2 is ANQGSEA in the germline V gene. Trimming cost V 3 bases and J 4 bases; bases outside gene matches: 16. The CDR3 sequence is CSVEGGYGREGPYEQYF. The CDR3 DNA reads TGCAGCGTTGAGGGGGGGTATGGGCGGGAGGGCCCATACGAGCAGTACTTC.

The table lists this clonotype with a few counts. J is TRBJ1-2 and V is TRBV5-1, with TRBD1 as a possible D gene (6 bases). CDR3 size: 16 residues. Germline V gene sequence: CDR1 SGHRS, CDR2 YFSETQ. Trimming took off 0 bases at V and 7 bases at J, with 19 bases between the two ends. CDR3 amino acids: CASSLATGGRQGGYTF. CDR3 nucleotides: TGCGCCAGCAGCTTGGCGACAGGAGGCCGCCAGGGTGGCTACACCTTC.

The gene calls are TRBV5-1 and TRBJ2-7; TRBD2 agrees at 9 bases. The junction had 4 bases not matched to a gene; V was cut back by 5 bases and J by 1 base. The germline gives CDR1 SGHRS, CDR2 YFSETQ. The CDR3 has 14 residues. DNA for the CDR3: TGCGCCAGCAGAGTAGCGGGAGAATCCTACGAGCAGTACTTC. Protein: CASRVAGESYEQYF. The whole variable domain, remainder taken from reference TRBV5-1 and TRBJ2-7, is KAGVTQTPRYLIKTRGQQVTLSCSPISGHRSVSWYQQTPGQGLQFLFEYFSETQRNKGNFPGRFSGRQFSNSRSEMNVSTLELGDSALYLCASRVAGESYEQYFGPGTRLTVT.

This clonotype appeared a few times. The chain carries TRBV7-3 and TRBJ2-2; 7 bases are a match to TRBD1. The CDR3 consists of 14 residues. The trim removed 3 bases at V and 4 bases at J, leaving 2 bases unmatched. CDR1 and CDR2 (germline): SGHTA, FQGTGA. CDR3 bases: TGTGCCAGCAGCTTTGACAGGGTCACCGGGGAGCTGTTTTTT. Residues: CASSFDRVTGELFF. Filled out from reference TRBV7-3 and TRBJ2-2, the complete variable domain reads GAGVSQTPSNKVTEKGKYVELRCDPISGHTALYWYRQSLGQGPEFLIYFQGTGAADDSGLPNDRFFAVRPEGSVSTLKIQRTERGDSAVYLCASSFDRVTGELFFGEGSRLTVL.

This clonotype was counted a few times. The DNA for the CDR3 is TGTGCCAGCACCCCCGGGGGGTGGAGGGAGCCCCAGCATTTT. It yields the protein CASTPGGWREPQHF. This rearrangement joins TRBV6-1 to TRBJ1-5; perhaps TRBD1 as D (5 bases). CDR1 and CDR2 from the germline V gene are MNHNS and SASEGT. Trimming removed 7 bases at V and 8 bases at J, with 18 bases between. This CDR3 has 14 residues.

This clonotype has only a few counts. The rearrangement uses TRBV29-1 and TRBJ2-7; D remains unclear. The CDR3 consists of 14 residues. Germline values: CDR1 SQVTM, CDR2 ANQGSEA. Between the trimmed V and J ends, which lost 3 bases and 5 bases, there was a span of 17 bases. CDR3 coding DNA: TGCAGCGTTGACGGTCAGCCCTCGGATCACGAGCAGTACTTC. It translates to CSVDGQPSDHEQYF.

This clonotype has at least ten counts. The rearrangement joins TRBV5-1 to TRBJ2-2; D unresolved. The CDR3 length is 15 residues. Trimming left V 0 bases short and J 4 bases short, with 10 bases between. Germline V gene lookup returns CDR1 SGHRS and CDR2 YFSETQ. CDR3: CASSLASDRTGELFF. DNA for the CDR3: TGCGCCAGCAGCTTGGCATCAGACCGCACCGGGGAGCTGTTTTTT.

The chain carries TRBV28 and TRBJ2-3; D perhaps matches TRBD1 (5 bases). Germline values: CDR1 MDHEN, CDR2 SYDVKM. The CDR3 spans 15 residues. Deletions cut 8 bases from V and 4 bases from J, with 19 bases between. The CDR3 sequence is CASGVWGIGADTQYF. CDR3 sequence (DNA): TGTGCCAGCGGGGTTTGGGGAATAGGGGCAGATACGCAGTATTTT. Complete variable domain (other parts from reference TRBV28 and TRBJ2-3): DVKVTQSSRYLVKRTGEKVFLECVQDMDHENMFWYRQDPGLGLRLIYFSYDVKMKEKGDIPEGYSVSREKKERFSLILESASTNQTSMYLCASGVWGIGADTQYFGPGTRLTVL.

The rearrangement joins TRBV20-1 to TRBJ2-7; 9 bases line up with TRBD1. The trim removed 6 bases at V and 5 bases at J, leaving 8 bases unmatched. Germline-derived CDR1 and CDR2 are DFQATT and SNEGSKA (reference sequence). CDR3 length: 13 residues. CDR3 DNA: TGCAGTGCCAAATACAGGGGGCGCAACGAGCAGTACTTC. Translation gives CSAKYRGRNEQYF.

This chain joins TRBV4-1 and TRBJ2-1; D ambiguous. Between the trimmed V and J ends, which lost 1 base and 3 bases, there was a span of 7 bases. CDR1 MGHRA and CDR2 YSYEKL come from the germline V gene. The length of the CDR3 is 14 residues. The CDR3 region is CASSQVSGYNEQFF. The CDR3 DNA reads TGCGCCAGCAGCCAAGTTTCAGGCTACAATGAGCAGTTCTTC.

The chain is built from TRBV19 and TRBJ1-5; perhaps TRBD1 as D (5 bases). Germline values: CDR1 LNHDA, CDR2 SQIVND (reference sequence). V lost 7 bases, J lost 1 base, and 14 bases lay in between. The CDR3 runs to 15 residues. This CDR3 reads CASKSFGASNQPQHF. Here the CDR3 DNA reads TGTGCCAGTAAGTCCTTCGGGGCGAGCAATCAGCCCCAGCATTTT.

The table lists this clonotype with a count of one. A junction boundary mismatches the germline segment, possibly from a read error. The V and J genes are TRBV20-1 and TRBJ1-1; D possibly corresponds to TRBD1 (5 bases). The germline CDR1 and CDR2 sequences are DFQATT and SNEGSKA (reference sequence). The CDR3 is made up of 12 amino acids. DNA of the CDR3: TGCAGTGCTGGAGACAGTCGCACTGAAGCTTTCTTT. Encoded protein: CSAGDSRTEAFF.

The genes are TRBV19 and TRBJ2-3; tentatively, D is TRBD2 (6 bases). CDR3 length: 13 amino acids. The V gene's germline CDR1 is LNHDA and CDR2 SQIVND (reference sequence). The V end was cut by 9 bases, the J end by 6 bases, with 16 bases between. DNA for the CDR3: TGTGCCAGCCGGGGGAGTTTGAGGGATACGCAGTATTTT. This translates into CASRGSLRDTQYF.

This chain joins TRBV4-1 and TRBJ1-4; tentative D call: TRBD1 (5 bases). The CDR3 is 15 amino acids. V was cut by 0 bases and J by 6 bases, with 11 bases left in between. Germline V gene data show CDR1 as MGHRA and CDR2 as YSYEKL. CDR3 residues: CASSQDRVGDEKLFF. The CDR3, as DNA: TGCGCCAGCAGCCAAGACAGGGTGGGGGATGAAAAACTGTTTTTT.

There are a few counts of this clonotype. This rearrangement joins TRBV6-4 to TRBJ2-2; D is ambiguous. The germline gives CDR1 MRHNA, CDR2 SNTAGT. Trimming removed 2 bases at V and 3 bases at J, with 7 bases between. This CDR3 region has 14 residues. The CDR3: CASSDPSHTGELFF. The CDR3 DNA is TGTGCCAGCAGTGACCCGTCACACACCGGGGAGCTGTTTTTT.